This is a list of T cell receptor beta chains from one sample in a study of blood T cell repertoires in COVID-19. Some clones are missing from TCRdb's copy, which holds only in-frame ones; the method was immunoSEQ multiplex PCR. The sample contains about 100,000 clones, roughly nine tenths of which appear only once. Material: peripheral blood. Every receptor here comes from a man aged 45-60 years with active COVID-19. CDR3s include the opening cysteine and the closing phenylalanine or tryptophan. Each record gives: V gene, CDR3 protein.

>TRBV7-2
CASSLGGWATEAFF
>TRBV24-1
CATQGTSASDEQFF
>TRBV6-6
CASSYEGTGVGNEQFF
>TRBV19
CASSARAGVKDTQYF
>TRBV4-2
CASSRGLAGGPGTDTQYF
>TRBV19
CASRPGQGANTGELFF
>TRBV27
CASSPRQETGELFF
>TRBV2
CASSAGTSGKDEQFF
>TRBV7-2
CASSLRAAQYF
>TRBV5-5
CASSPWRGAGADTQYF
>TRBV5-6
CASSFGGPSGEKTQYF
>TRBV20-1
CSASRGGVQGDNEQFF
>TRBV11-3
CASRGASEAFF
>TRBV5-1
CASSDIRDRRYEQYF
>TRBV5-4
CASSSGTDHTDTQYF
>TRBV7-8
CASSSIDRGYGYTF
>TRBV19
CASTLTSGVNEQFF
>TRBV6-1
CASSGVTGYGASSPQHF
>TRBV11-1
CASSRTSGVQETQYF
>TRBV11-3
CASSVDSGYEQYF
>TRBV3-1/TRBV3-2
CASSQAFRGARAEAFF
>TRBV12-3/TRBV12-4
CASSLIQAGEQYF
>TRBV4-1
CASSQATTGAGSPLHF
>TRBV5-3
CARSLARGNTEAFF
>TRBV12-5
CASGFEELKGAEQYF
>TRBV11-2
CASSLLLAGIKETQYF
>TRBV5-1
CASSFGNRGYTEAFF
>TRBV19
CASSIGDSITGELFF
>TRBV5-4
CASSWTSGGGETQYF
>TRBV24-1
CATSDYGLTEAFF
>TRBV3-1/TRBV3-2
CASNLQGAYEQYF
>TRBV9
CASSVGGPTISDTQYF